This T cell receptor beta chain was sequenced for a study of cytomegalovirus exposure and HLA in healthy donors listed by TCRdb under 2017. Study-wide context: An earlier analysis of approximately 590 of the donors reported 276 Gb of sequence data and 120 million or so unique TCR beta sequences from 150 million to 200 million T cells. Among some 410 genotyped donors of the cohort, an average of approximately 240,000 unique TCR beta nucleotide sequences was sequenced per donor, of which about 19% were non-productive. Besides the first cohort of roughly 640 subjects, a separate validation cohort made up of roughly 120 different subjects was used. Typing coverage varied by locus: roughly 620-640 donors for A, B, C, DRB1 and DQB1; about 520 for DQA1; approximately 570 for DPA1; 450 to 480 for DPB1. The study was designed to test whether signatures of past pathogen exposure could be identified by cataloging public T cell receptors. An earlier analysis of 587 of the donors used high-throughput TCR beta sequencing to judge whether each TCR beta V gene segment behaved as functional or pseudogenic. The study used immunosequencing to profile the T cell repertoires of approximately 640 subjects and linked those repertoires to cytomegalovirus serostatus. Of the roughly 400 genotyped donors, approximately 80% were placed in the genetic ancestry cluster associated with self-reported Caucasian donors. Alongside the repertoire data, information on donor age, sex, ethnicity and CMV serostatus was compiled. Class I and class II HLA loci were covered by the typing at four-digit resolution. In a later analysis, previously published TCR beta repertoires from 666 donors were re-analyzed and high-resolution HLA genotyping was added so that TCR occurrence patterns could be studied. The later analysis used no new phenotypic data to find candidate immune exposures, relying instead on TCR beta sequences and their occurrence across donors. Several DR-DQ haplotypes were treated as single units for association and clustering because of strong linkage in the cohort. Every discovery cohort repertoire had been produced on one sequencing platform. A later genetic analysis used genome-wide SNP genotypes for about 65% of the roughly 670 donors, treating that subset as a discovery cohort. Roughly 300 gigabases of sequencing data and tens of millions of unique TCR sequences were included in an early release covering around 600 HLA-typed donors. High-throughput TCR immunosequencing, statistical association of individual TCRs with disease status, and machine learning were combined to predict cytomegalovirus infection status. What the research found in general, with its limitations: A later analysis reported that several top co-occurrence clusters appeared linked to parvovirus B19, influenza, CMV and Epstein-Barr virus. A later analysis found that TCR association rates varied across HLA loci, with DRB1 alleles showing the most associated TCRs and HLA-C alleles the fewest. Most TCR sequences were seen in very few donors, while some public TCRs were found in many individuals. Because HLA typing was unavailable for some donors at each locus, only the typed subset was used in association tests. In both the original and validation cohorts, the classifier was reported to diagnose cytomegalovirus status with high specificity and sensitivity. Specific HLA alleles were associated with 15,000 to 20,000 TCR beta sequences at a false discovery rate of 0.05 in a later analysis. Only TCR beta chains were sequenced in this cohort, and the absence of alpha or paired-chain data limited detectable features. It was suggested by the authors that the approach could potentially be generalized to other disease states and immunological phenotypes. A total of about 150 TCR beta chains were listed by the study as associated with cytomegalovirus. The earlier analysis of 450 to 700 of the donors excluded fewer than 20 rarely observed V segments, including chromosome 9 orphons, because counts were too low. A later genetic analysis associated a missense DCLRE1C variant with V-gene and J-gene trimming of TCR beta chains, and an independent cohort replicated the association. In a later analysis, HLA-associated TCR beta chains showed more clonal expansion and lower generation probabilities than non-associated chains that were equally common. A few of the identified cytomegalovirus-associated TCR beta chains were confirmed in vitro to be specific for cytomegalovirus antigens. Correlated functional status among segregating V segments might reflect linkage disequilibrium, but an unknown experimental factor could not be ruled out. In a later analysis, most CMV-associated TCR beta chains were found to appear HLA-restricted, with HLA associations seemingly driven largely by CMV exposure. Some IMGT-functional V segments, including TRBV6-2 and TRBV6-3, could not be told apart with the 87-base-pair reads, so those segments were excluded. Sequencing depth was assumed to be roughly uniform across donors in the presence/absence analyses, though that assumption may not hold. The only immune exposure information available for the cohort was CMV serostatus. A further reported finding was that TCR beta sequences accurately predicted the HLA-A and HLA-B alleles for most subjects in the first cohort. Broadly in line with IMGT annotations, most TCR beta V segments showed up in productive rearrangements about 87% or about 30% of the time in an earlier analysis of several hundred of the donors. According to a later genetic analysis, donors in an Asian-associated ancestry cluster had fewer N-insertions in productive TCRs than the approximately 630-donor mean. When HLA alleles, especially DR and DQ, strongly co-occurred, TCR associations were difficult to assign to individual alleles. A group of highly shared sequence variants was considered likely to be a technical artifact of the sequencing pipeline.

In total, more than 500 healthy bone marrow donors made up the cohort. All cohort members were sampled while nominally healthy, although unrecorded immune exposures were likely present. The donor was CMV seropositive and was included in the group of around 300 seropositive cohort members. Each donor provided a peripheral blood sample, and peripheral blood mononuclear cells were used for TCR beta sequencing. Genomic DNA was extracted from the blood cell samples with the Qiagen DNeasy Blood Extraction Kit. The protocol used for the library was the immunoSEQ multiplex PCR assay. For the multiplex PCR, a mixture combining 60 forward primers for TCR Vbeta segments and 13 reverse primers for TCR Jbeta segments was used. A multiplex PCR assay on genomic DNA amplified the CDR3 region of rearranged TCR beta genes. Amplified TCR beta libraries were sequenced as 87-base-pair reads on the Illumina HiSeq System. The study's own analysis went as follows. In a later analysis, roughly 80 million unique TCR beta chains were counted across the 500 to 850 repertoires, and about 9.9 million of these chains were shared by at least two donors. Raw reads were error-corrected and collapsed into unique sequences with a nearest-neighbor algorithm that merged closely related sequences to remove PCR and sequencing errors. To assign V, D and J gene segments, CDR3 sequences were aligned to IMGT reference sequences. For a sequence to be retained, a match of at least six nucleotides to both a V gene segment and a J gene segment was required. Rearrangements were classified as productive when the CDR3 lacked stop codons and remained in frame with V and J, and all other rearrangements were classified as non-productive. Following IMGT convention, CDR3 was defined as the stretch from the second conserved V-encoded cysteine up to the conserved J-encoded phenylalanine. The earlier analysis of some 550 of the donors excluded any sequence lacking an unambiguous match to a single V gene segment. An earlier analysis of just under 600 of the donors called V segments functional above 56.7% productive rearrangements and segregating when the between-donor standard deviation exceeded 5%. A statistical classification framework was developed to diagnose cytomegalovirus status using the catalog of TCR beta chain sequences. A later analysis assigned V and J genes by comparing TCR nucleotide sequences with IMGT/GENE-DB human TR gene sequences. In a later analysis, CDR3 sequences and most-parsimonious VDJ recombination scenarios were assigned using the TCRdist pipeline. In a later analysis, each TCR beta chain was defined by its CDR3 amino acid sequence together with its V-gene family, and reads lacking a unique V-gene family were excluded. A later analysis removed 592 highly shared, low-generation-probability nucleotide sequences to deal with suspected cross-contamination and a sequencing artifact. In a later analysis, a clonal expansion index for each public chain was calculated from normalized within-repertoire ranks of inferred template counts. In a later analysis, generation probabilities were computed using a VDJ recombination model fitted to out-of-frame rearrangements, and the results were checked against IGoR. In a later analysis, hypergeometric tests were used to score TCR-TCR, TCR-HLA and TCR-CMV co-occurrence, with a repertoire-size bias correction applied to TCR pairs. In a later analysis, false discovery rates were estimated by permuting HLA or CMV assignments 20 times. A later analysis grouped co-occurring TCRs with DBSCAN, adding TCRdist sequence similarity when clustering within HLA-allele-positive subsets. Repertoires with fewer than 30,000 or more than 120,000 public chains, plus five repertoires with anomalous nucleotide sharing, were excluded from co-occurrence clustering. Not all clones reach the TCRdb copy of this immuneACCESS table, which keeps in-frame sequences only. Checked studies attribute under half of the gap to unresolved V genes and leave the rest unexplained. D and trimming were read from the DNA, whereas the V and J calls and clone size are those reported in that table. In this sample the table shows tens of thousands of clones, around three quarters of which occur a single time. 22% of the sample goes to the ten largest clones.

Notes on this clone: This receptor's antigen is unknown. The sample holds no much larger clone one base away, and base qualities are not on file.

The junction shows trimming of 5 bases on V and 0 bases on J, plus 11 bases between the germline ends. Via the germline V gene, CDR1 is SGHTA and CDR2 FQGNSA. The CDR3 goes from the cysteine to the phenylalanine over 15 residues. Just the 45-base CDR3 DNA is kept, in frame starting at base 1. The material sequenced was PBMCs. The clonotype originates from a woman aged 40 to 55 in good health and CMV-seropositive. The receptor chain draws on TRBV7-2 and TRBJ2-1, with the D gene uncertain. CDR3 reads: CASSVRYGSYNEQFF. The DNA reads TGTGCCAGCAGCGTCAGGTACGGCTCCTACAATGAGCAGTTCTTC. Where the CDR3 stops, the reference TRBV7-2 and TRBJ2-1 genes take over; the full variable domain is GAGVSQSPSNKVTEKGKDVELRCDPISGHTALYWYRQSLGQGLEFLIYFQGNSAPDKSGLPSDRFSAERTGGSVSTLTIQRTQQEDSAVYLCASSVRYGSYNEQFFGPGTRLTVL.